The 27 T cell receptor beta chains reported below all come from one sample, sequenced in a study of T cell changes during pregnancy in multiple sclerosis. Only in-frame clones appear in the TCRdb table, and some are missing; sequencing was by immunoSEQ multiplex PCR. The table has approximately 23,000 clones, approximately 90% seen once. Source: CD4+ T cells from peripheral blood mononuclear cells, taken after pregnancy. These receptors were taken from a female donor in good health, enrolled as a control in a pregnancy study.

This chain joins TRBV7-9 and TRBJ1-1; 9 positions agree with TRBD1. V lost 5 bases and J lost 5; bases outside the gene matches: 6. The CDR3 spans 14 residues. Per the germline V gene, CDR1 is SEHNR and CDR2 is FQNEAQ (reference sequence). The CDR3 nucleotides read TGTGCCAGCAGCCACCGGGACAGGGATACTGAAGCTTTCTTT. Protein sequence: CASSHRDRDTEAFF.

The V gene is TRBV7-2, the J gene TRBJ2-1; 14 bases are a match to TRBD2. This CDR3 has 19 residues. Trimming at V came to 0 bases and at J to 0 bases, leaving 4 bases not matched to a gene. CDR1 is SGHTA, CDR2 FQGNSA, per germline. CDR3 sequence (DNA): TGTGCCAGCAGCTTAGCCCGGACTAGCGGGAGGAGCTCCTACAATGAGCAGTTCTTC. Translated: CASSLARTSGRSSYNEQFF.

The CDR3 protein is CASSTEGDTQYF. CDR3 in DNA: TGTGCCAGCAGCACCGAGGGAGATACGCAGTATTTT. This chain uses TRBV11-3 with TRBJ2-3; weak D call: TRBD2 (5 bases). V gave up 5 bases and J gave up 5 bases, with 8 bases separating them. Looked up from germline, CDR1 is SGHNT and CDR2 is YENEEA. The CDR3 length is 12 residues.

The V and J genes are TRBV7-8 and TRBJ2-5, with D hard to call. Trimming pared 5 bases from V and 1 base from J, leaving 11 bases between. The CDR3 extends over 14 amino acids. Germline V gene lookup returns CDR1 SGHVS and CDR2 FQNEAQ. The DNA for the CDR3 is TGTGCCAGCAGCGTAAGGCGGTCCCAAGAGACCCAGTACTTC. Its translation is CASSVRRSQETQYF.

The CDR3 bases are TGTGCCTGGAGAGCTCGACAGTTCCTCTACGAGCAGTACTTC. It is translated as CAWRARQFLYEQYF. The V and J genes are TRBV30 and TRBJ2-7; D possibly corresponds to TRBD1 (5 bases). Trimming stripped 3 bases from V and 3 bases from J, with 15 bases between. The CDR3 covers 14 residues. CDR1 is GTSNPN, CDR2 SVGIG, per germline (reference sequence).

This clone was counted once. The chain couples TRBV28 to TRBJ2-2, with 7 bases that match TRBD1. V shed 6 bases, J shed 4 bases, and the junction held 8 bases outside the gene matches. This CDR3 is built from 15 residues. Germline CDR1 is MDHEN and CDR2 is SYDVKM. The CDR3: CASRIQGPTTGELFF. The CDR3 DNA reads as TGTGCCAGCAGAATACAGGGGCCCACCACCGGGGAGCTGTTTTTT.

CDR3 DNA: TGTGCCAGCAGCGTAGACCAGTACAATGAGCAGTTCTTC. Translation gives CASSVDQYNEQFF. The V gene is TRBV9, the J gene TRBJ2-1, with D unclear. Trimming left V 0 bases short and J 4 bases short, with 5 bases between. From germline, CDR1 is SGDLS and CDR2 YYNGEE. The CDR3 is 13 residues long.

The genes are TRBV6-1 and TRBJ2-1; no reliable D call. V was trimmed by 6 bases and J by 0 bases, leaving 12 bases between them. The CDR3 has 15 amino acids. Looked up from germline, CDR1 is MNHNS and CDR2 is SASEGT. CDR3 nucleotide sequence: TGTGCCAGCAGCCTAGACTCGTTCTCCTACAATGAGCAGTTCTTC. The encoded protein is CASSLDSFSYNEQFF.

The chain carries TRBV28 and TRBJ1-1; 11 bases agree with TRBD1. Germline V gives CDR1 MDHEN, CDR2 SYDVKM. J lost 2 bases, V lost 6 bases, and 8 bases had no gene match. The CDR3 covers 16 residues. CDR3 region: CASSSGQGAVNTEAFF. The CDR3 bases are TGTGCCAGCAGCTCTGGACAGGGGGCCGTTAACACTGAAGCTTTCTTT. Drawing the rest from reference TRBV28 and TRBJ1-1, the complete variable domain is DVKVTQSSRYLVKRTGEKVFLECVQDMDHENMFWYRQDPGLGLRLIYFSYDVKMKEKGDIPEGYSVSREKKERFSLILESASTNQTSMYLCASSSGQGAVNTEAFFGQGTRLTVV.

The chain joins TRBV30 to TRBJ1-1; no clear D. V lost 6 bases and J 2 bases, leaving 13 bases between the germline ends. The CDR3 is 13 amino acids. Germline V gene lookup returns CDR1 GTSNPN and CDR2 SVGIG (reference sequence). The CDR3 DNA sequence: TGTGCCTGCGACAAACAGCCTAACACTGAAGCTTTCTTT. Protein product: CACDKQPNTEAFF.

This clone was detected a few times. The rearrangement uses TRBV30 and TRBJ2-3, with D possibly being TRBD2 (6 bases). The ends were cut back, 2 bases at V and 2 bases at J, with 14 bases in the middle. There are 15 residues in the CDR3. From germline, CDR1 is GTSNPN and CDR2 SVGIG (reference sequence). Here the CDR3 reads CAWSRLVTPTDTQYF. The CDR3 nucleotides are TGTGCCTGGAGTAGACTAGTTACCCCCACAGATACGCAGTATTTT.

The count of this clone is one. In DNA form, the CDR3 reads TGTGCCAGCAGCCAAGATTGGGACTCACGGGATTCACCCCTCCACTTT. It codes for CASSQDWDSRDSPLHF. The chain recombines TRBV4-2 with TRBJ1-6, with a possible D match to TRBD1 (5 bases). The CDR3 has 16 residues. Trimming removed 0 bases at V and 8 bases at J, with 14 bases between. The V gene's germline CDR1 is LGHNA and CDR2 YNFKEQ.

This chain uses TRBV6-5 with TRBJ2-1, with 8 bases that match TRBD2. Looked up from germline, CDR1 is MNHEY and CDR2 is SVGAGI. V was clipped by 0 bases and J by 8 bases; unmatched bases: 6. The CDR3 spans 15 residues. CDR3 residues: CASSYSGAGGHEQFF. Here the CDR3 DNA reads TGTGCCAGCAGTTACTCGGGCGCGGGGGGCCATGAGCAGTTCTTC.

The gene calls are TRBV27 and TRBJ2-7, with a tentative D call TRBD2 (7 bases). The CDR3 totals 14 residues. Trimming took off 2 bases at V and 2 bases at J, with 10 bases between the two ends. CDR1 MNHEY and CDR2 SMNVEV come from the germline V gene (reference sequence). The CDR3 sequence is CASSLRGGAYEQYF. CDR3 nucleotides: TGTGCCAGCAGTTTAAGGGGGGGTGCCTACGAGCAGTACTTC.

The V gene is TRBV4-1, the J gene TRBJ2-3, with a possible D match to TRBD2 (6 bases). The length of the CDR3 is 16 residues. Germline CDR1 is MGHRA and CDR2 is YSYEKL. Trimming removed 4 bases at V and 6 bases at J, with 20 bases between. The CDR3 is CASSPQMILAGDTQYF. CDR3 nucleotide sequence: TGCGCCAGCAGCCCTCAAATGATCCTCGCGGGGGATACGCAGTATTTT.

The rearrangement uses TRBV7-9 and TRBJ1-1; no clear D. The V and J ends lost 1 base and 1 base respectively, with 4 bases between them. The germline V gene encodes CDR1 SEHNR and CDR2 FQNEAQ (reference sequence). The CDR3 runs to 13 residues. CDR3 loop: CASSLVANTEAFF. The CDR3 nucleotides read TGTGCCAGCAGCTTAGTGGCGAACACTGAAGCTTTCTTT.

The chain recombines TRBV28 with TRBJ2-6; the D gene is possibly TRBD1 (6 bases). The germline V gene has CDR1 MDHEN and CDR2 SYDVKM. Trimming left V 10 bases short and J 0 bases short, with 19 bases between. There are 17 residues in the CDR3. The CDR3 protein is CAIPSGTPSSGANVLTF. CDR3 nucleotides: TGTGCCATTCCCTCCGGGACACCTAGCTCTGGGGCCAACGTCCTGACTTTC.

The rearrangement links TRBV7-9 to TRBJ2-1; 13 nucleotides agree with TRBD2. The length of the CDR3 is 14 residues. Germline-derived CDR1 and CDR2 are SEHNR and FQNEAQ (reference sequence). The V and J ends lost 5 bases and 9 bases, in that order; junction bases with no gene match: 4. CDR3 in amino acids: CASSGGLAGFEQFF. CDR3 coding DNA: TGTGCCAGCAGCGGGGGACTAGCGGGGTTTGAGCAGTTCTTC.

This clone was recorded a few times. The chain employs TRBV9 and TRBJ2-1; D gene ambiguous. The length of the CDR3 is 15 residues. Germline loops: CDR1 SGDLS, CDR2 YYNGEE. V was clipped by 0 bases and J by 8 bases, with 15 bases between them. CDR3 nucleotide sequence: TGTGCCAGCAGCGTAGACAGTCCACCATCCCATGAGCAGTTCTTC. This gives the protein CASSVDSPPSHEQFF.

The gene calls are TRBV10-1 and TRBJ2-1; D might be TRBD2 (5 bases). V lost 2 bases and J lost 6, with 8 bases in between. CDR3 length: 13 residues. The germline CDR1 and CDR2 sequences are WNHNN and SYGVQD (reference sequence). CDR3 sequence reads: CASSESGPNEQFF. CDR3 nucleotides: TGCGCCAGCAGTGAGAGCGGACCCAATGAGCAGTTCTTC.

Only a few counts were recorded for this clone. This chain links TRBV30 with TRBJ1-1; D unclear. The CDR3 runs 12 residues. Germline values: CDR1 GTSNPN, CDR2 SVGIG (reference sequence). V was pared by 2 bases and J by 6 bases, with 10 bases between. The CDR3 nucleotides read TGTGCCTGGAGTCCGGGCGGGCCTGAAGCTTTCTTT. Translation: CAWSPGGPEAFF.

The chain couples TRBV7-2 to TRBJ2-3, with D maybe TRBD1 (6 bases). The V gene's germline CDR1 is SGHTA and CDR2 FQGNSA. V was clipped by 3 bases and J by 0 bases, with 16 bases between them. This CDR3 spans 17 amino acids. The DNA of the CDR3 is TGTGCCAGCAGCTTTGTAGCGTCCCAGGGGAGCACAGATACGCAGTATTTT. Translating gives CASSFVASQGSTDTQYF.

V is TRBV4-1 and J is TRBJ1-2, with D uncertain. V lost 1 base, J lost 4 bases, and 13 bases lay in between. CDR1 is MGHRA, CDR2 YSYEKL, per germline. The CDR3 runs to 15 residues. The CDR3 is CASSQGSLTSYGYTF. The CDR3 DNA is TGCGCCAGCAGCCAAGGGTCTTTGACTTCCTATGGCTACACCTTC.

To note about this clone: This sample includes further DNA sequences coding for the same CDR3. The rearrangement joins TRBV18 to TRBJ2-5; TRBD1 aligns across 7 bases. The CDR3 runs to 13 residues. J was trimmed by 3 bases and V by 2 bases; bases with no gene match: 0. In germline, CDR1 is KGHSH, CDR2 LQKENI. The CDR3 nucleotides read TGTGCCAGCTCACCAGACAGGGAAGAGACCCAGTACTTC. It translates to CASSPDREETQYF.

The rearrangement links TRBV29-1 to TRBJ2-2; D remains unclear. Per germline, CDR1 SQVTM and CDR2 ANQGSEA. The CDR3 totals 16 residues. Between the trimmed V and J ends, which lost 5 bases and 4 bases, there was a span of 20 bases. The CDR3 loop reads CSVLGGPGVFTGELFF. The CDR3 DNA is TGCAGCGTTCTCGGTGGCCCGGGTGTGTTCACCGGGGAGCTGTTTTTT.

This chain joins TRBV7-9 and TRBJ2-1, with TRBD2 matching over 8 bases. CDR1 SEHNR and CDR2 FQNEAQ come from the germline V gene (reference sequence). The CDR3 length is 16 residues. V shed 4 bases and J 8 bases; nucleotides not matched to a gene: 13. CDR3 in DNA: TGTGCCAGCAGCTCCTCTATGGGACTAGGCTCCGATGAGCAGTTCTTC. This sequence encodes CASSSSMGLGSDEQFF.

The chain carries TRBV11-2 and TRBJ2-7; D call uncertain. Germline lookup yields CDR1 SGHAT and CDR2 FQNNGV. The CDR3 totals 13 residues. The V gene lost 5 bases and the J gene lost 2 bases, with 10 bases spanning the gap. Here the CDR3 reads CASSVPRAYEQYF. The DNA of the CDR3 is TGTGCCAGCAGCGTCCCCCGCGCCTACGAGCAGTACTTC. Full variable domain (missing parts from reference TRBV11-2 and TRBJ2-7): EAGVAQSPRYKIIEKRQSVAFWCNPISGHATLYWYQQILGQGPKLLIQFQNNGVVDDSQLPKDRFSAERLKGVDSTLKIQPAKLEDSAVYLCASSVPRAYEQYFGPGTRLTVT.